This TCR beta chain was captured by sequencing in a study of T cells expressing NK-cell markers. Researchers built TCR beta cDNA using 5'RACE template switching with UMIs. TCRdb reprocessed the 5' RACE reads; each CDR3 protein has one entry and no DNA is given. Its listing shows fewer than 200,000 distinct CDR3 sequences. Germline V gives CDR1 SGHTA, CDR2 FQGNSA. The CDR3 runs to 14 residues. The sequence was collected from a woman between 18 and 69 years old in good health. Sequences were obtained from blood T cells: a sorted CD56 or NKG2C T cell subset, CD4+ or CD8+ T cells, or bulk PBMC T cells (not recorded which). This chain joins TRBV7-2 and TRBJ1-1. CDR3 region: CASSPRGSYTEAFF.